The 17 T cell receptor beta chains in this list originate from one sample, sequenced in a study of control samples from healthy donors and cancer patients. Produced via immunoSEQ multiplex PCR; TCRdb's table is partial and in-frame only. The table includes some 250,000 clones, roughly 82% detected once. The sequenced material came from PBMCs. Receptors originate from a woman aged 60-75 years with lung cancer.

This chain links TRBV29-1 with TRBJ1-2; TRBD1 aligns across 8 bases. V shed 5 bases, J shed 8 bases, and the junction held 7 bases outside the gene matches. Germline V CDR1 and CDR2: SQVTM, ANQGSEA. The CDR3 length is 12 residues. The CDR3 coding sequence is TGCAGCGTTTCGGACAGGGTTGGCGGCTACACCTTC. Its protein is CSVSDRVGGYTF.

This chain links TRBV5-6 with TRBJ2-5; no clear D gene. The V end lost 0 bases, the J end lost 4 bases, and 10 bases lay between the germline ends. This CDR3 contains 14 residues. Germline V gives CDR1 SGHDT, CDR2 YYEEEE. The CDR3 DNA follows: TGTGCCAGCAGCTTGGACCCCCTCGCAGAGACCCAGTACTTC. Its translation: CASSLDPLAETQYF.

The V gene is TRBV11-3, the J gene TRBJ2-5, with D perhaps matching TRBD2 (6 bases). The CDR3 spans 13 residues. From germline, CDR1 is SGHNT and CDR2 YENEEA. V was pared by 1 base and J by 6 bases, with 9 bases between. CDR3 region: CASSLGGEKTQYF. Written as DNA, the CDR3 is TGTGCCAGCAGCTTAGGCGGGGAAAAGACCCAGTACTTC.

The chain is built from TRBV6-5 and TRBJ2-7; D not certain. CDR1 is MNHEY and CDR2 is SVGAGI in the germline V gene. This CDR3 is built from 11 residues. V was clipped by 6 bases and J by 3 bases, with 6 bases between them. The chain's CDR3 is CASSQNYEQYF. DNA for the CDR3: TGTGCCAGCAGCCAAAACTACGAGCAGTACTTC.

The rearrangement uses TRBV19 and TRBJ2-5; a possible D gene is TRBD2 (6 bases). This CDR3 is 12 amino acids long. The germline CDR1 and CDR2 sequences are LNHDA and SQIVND (reference sequence). Trimming removed 5 bases from V and 5 bases from J, with 9 bases in between. CDR3 region: CASSAGGETQYF. The CDR3 nucleotides read TGTGCCAGTAGTGCCGGGGGTGAGACCCAGTACTTC.

This clone has just one count. The rearrangement joins TRBV5-1 to TRBJ2-7; TRBD2 might be the D (6 bases). The length of the CDR3 is 17 residues. Germline values: CDR1 SGHRS, CDR2 YFSETQ. The V end was cut by 0 bases, the J end by 0 bases, with 16 bases between. The CDR3 region is CASSLAGGSGFSYEQYF. In nucleotides, the CDR3 is TGCGCCAGCAGCTTGGCCGGGGGTAGCGGCTTCTCCTACGAGCAGTACTTC.

The chain links TRBV2 to TRBJ2-6, with a weak D call TRBD2 (5 bases). The length of the CDR3 is 12 residues. Per germline, CDR1 SNHLY and CDR2 FYNNEI. V was cut by 4 bases and J by 9 bases, with 7 bases left in between. The CDR3, as DNA: TGTGCCAGCAGTGGTGAGGGCAACGTCCTGACTTTC. Residues: CASSGEGNVLTF. The full variable domain, rest sourced from reference TRBV2 and TRBJ2-6, is EPEVTQTPSHQVTQMGQEVILRCVPISNHLYFYWYRQILGQKVEFLVSFYNNEISEKSEIFDDQFSVERPDGSNFTLKIRSTKLEDSAMYFCASSGEGNVLTFGAGSRLTVL.

This clone has only a few counts. The chain is built from TRBV19 and TRBJ2-7, with TRBD2 as a possible D gene (5 bases). V was cut by 8 bases and J by 3 bases, with 14 bases left in between. The CDR3 has 13 residues. Germline lookup yields CDR1 LNHDA and CDR2 SQIVND (reference sequence). The CDR3 DNA reads as TGTGCCAGTCGGGGTTCGACGGTCTACGAGCAGTACTTC. It is translated as CASRGSTVYEQYF.

This chain uses TRBV10-2 with TRBJ2-7; 9 nucleotides line up with TRBD2. There are 17 residues in the CDR3. Germline V gene data show CDR1 as WSHSY and CDR2 as SAAADI. J gave up 1 base and V 2 bases, and 9 bases lay outside the gene matches. The CDR3 loop is CASSERSSGTYSYEQYF. CDR3 nucleotide sequence: TGCGCCAGCAGTGAGAGGTCTAGCGGGACCTATTCCTACGAGCAGTACTTC.

The V call is TRBV10-3, the J call TRBJ1-3, with TRBD1 as a possible D gene (5 bases). CDR3 size: 14 residues. V was pared by 5 bases and J by 4 bases, with 12 bases between. Germline CDR1 and CDR2: ENHRY and SYGVKD. The CDR3 DNA is TGTGCCATCAGTTCAACAGGTGCGGGAAACACCATATATTTT. Its translation: CAISSTGAGNTIYF.

The CDR3 DNA is TGCGCCAGCAGCTTGGCAGGGAAGGGGTACGATGAGCAGTTCTTC. Its translation: CASSLAGKGYDEQFF. The rearrangement joins TRBV5-1 to TRBJ2-1; a possible D gene is TRBD1 (5 bases). Between the trimmed V and J ends, which lost 0 bases and 8 bases, there was a span of 15 bases. The germline V gene has CDR1 SGHRS and CDR2 YFSETQ. The CDR3 loop spans 15 amino acids.

This clone was found once. V usage is TRBV28 and J usage is TRBJ1-3, with a weak D call TRBD1 (5 bases). Germline CDR1 reads MDHEN; CDR2 reads SYDVKM. The CDR3 spans 14 residues. Trimming left V 7 bases short and J 0 bases short, with 10 bases between. The CDR3 loop reads CASTVDNSGNTIYF. The CDR3 DNA sequence: TGTGCCAGCACTGTGGACAACTCTGGAAACACCATATATTTT.

This clone was detected only a few times. The V call is TRBV21-1, the J call TRBJ1-5; the D call TRBD1 from the table was never checked on the DNA. TRBV21-1 is a pseudogene locus. The length of the CDR3 is 17 residues. This CDR3 reads CASRVQGGGYSNQPQHF. The CDR3 DNA is TGTGCCAGCAGAGTACAGGGGGGGGGATATAGCAATCAGCCCCAGCATTTT.

The chain combines TRBV6-5 with TRBJ2-1, with a weak D call TRBD2 (7 bases). V was clipped by 0 bases and J by 0 bases, with 9 bases between them. The CDR3 is 16 amino acids. CDR1 MNHEY and CDR2 SVGAGI come from the germline V gene. The CDR3 bases are TGTGCCAGCAGTTACTCGGGAGGGGGCTCCTACAATGAGCAGTTCTTC. It specifies CASSYSGGGSYNEQFF.

The rearrangement uses TRBV5-6 and TRBJ1-6; 12 bases agree with TRBD1. V was clipped by 5 bases and J by 2 bases; unmatched bases: 8. Germline loops: CDR1 SGHDT, CDR2 YYEEEE. This CDR3 has 18 amino acids. The CDR3 is CASSTGQGARPYNSPLHF. The DNA of the CDR3 is TGTGCCAGCAGTACGGGACAGGGGGCCCGGCCCTATAATTCACCCCTCCACTTT.

V is TRBV25-1 and J is TRBJ1-2; D unclear. Trimming took 4 bases from V and 9 from J, leaving 15 bases between them. Germline CDR1 MGHDK, CDR2 SYGVNS. The CDR3 is 13 amino acids. CDR3 loop: CASSAQYSRRYTF. CDR3 sequence (DNA): TGTGCCAGCAGTGCTCAATACAGTCGGCGCTACACCTTC.

The CDR3 reads CASSRTGAMTYEKLFF. CDR3 DNA sequence: TGTGCCAGCAGCCGAACCGGGGCAATGACCTATGAAAAACTGTTTTTT. V is TRBV7-8 and J is TRBJ1-4, with D possibly matching TRBD1 (5 bases). V lost 5 bases and J lost 6, with 19 bases in between. The CDR3 length is 16 residues. Germline lookup yields CDR1 SGHVS and CDR2 FQNEAQ.